This TCR beta chain was identified during a study of regulatory T cells in long-lasting Graves disease. This clonotype was seen at least ten times. Noted time point: newly diagnosed GD, antithyroid drugs for less than 3 months. Researchers made the TCR library from RNA that was extracted from PBMCs. In building TCR beta libraries, iRepertoire HTBI primers were used together with Arm-PCR of CDR3 regions. Per the original data handling: Samples jointly harbored about 63 TRBV and over 11 TRBJ segments. Using its own MiXCR run on the multiplex PCR reads, TCRdb lists one record per CDR3 protein. The V and J calls reflect TCRdb's pipeline rather than the authors' work. This sample yields roughly 400,000 distinct CDR3 sequences, of which 14% to 15% are seen a single time; about 7.8% belongs to the top ten. This sample also belongs to another study, concerning T cells in Graves' hyperthyroidism and ophthalmopathy. That study reports: In the first-round RT-PCR of the TCR CDR3, the HTBI primer set was used.

The origin of this receptor is a woman aged 40 to 50 with Graves disease. Here the sequenced sample was peripheral blood mononuclear cells (PBMCs), taken at new diagnosis, from a patient treated with antithyroid drugs.

This chain's CDR3 is CASSIGIGTEAFF. As DNA, the CDR3 is TGCGCCAGCAGCATTGGCATAGGCACTGAAGCTTTCTTT. This chain uses TRBV5-1 with TRBJ1-1; D not resolved. With 4 bases removed from V and 4 bases from J, the gap between germline ends came to 11 bases. CDR1 and CDR2 from the germline V gene are SGHRS and YFSETQ. This CDR3 comprises 13 residues.